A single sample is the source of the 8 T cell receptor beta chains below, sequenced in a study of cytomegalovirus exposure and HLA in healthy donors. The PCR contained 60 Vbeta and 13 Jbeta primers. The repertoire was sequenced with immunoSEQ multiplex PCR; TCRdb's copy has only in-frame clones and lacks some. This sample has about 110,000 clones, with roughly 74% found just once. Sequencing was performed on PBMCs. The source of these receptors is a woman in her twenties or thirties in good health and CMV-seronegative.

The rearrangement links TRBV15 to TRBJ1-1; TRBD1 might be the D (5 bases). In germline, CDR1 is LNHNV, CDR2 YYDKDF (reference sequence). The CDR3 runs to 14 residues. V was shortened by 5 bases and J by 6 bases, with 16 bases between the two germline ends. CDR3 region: CATSGVGGTSEAFF. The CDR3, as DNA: TGTGCCACCAGCGGGGTCGGGGGGACGTCTGAAGCTTTCTTT.

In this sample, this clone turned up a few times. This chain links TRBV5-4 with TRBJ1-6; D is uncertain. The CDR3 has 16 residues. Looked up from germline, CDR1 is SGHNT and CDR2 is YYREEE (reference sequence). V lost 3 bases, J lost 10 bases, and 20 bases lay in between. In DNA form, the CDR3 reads TGTGCCAGCAGCTCTGCGGTCCTTGGCAATTTGTCACCCCTCCACTTT. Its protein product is CASSSAVLGNLSPLHF.

The CDR3 spells CASGLAGSYEQYF. The CDR3 nucleotides are TGTGCCTCGGGGCTAGCGGGATCCTACGAGCAGTACTTC. The chain uses TRBV25-1 and TRBJ2-5; the match to TRBD2 covers 9 bases. The DNA end is a closer match to TRBJ2-7, so the J assignment may be wrong. This CDR3 spans 13 amino acids. CDR1 is MGHDK and CDR2 is SYGVNS in the germline V gene.

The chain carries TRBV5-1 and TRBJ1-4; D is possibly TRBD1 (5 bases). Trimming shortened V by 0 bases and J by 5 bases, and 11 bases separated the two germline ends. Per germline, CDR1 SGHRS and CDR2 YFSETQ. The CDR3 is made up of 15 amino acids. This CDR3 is CASSLASGFNEKLFF. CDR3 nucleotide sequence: TGCGCCAGCAGCTTGGCATCAGGGTTCAATGAAAAACTGTTTTTT.

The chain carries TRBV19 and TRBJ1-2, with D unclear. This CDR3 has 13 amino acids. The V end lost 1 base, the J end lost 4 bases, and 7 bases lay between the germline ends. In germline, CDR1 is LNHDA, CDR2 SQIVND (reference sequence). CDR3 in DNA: TGTGCCAGTAGTATAGCGGGGAGCTATGGCTACACCTTC. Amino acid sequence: CASSIAGSYGYTF.

The CDR3 reads CASSWGQGGTEAFF. CDR3 nucleotides: TGCGCCAGCAGCTGGGGACAGGGAGGCACTGAAGCTTTCTTT. The rearrangement joins TRBV5-1 to TRBJ1-1, with 9 nucleotides matching TRBD1. Germline V gives CDR1 SGHRS, CDR2 YFSETQ. The ends lost 3 bases at V and 4 bases at J; junction bases unmatched: 4. The length of the CDR3 is 14 residues.

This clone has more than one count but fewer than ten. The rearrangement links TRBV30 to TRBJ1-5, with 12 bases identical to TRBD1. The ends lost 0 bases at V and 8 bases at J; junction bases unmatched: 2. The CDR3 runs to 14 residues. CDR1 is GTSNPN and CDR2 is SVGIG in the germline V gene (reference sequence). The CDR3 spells CAWSVGQGAEPQHF. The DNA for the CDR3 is TGTGCCTGGAGTGTGGGACAGGGGGCCGAGCCCCAGCATTTT.

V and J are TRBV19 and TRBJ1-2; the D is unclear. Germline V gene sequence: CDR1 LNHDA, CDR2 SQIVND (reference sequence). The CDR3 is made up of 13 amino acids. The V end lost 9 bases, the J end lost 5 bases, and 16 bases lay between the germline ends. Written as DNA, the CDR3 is TGTGCCAGCGAGGCCTGGATCGGTTATGGCTACACCTTC. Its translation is CASEAWIGYGYTF.